The rows below give T cell receptor beta chains drawn from one sample of a study of blood T cell repertoires in COVID-19. Sequencing used immunoSEQ multiplex PCR; TCRdb keeps in-frame clones, though not all of them. The data contain around 69,000 clones, 89% of them singletons. Sequencing input: peripheral blood. The receptor source for this set is a woman between 45 and 60 years old with active COVID-19. Both conserved end residues are part of each CDR3. Fields, in order: D gene, J gene, V gene, clone size, CDR3 DNA, CDR3 protein. A D gene is named only where the DNA matches it firmly. The size field is filled for only some rows; it gives once, few, many or a size class.

d_call: .
j_call: TRBJ1-4
v_call: TRBV30
clone_size: .
cdr3_nt: TGTGCCTGGACTTCAAGGGCGGGCGGTGAAAAACTGTTTTTT
cdr3_aa: CAWTSRAGGEKLFF

d_call: TRBD2
j_call: TRBJ2-1
v_call: TRBV23-1
clone_size: .
cdr3_nt: TGCGCCAGCAGCAGCGGGAGGGGTAACTACAATGAGCAGTTCTTC
cdr3_aa: CASSSGRGNYNEQFF

d_call: .
j_call: TRBJ2-3
v_call: TRBV19
clone_size: once
cdr3_nt: TGTGCCAGTAGTGGTCCAGGAGGGACCACAGATACGCAGTATTTT
cdr3_aa: CASSGPGGTTDTQYF

d_call: TRBD2
j_call: TRBJ2-5
v_call: TRBV7-2
clone_size: .
cdr3_nt: TGTGCCAGCAGCTTAAAAGGGACTAGCGGGGTTGAGACCCAGTACTTC
cdr3_aa: CASSLKGTSGVETQYF

d_call: TRBD1
j_call: TRBJ1-2
v_call: TRBV10-3
clone_size: .
cdr3_nt: TGTGCCATCAGGGGGGACAGCTCTAACTATGGCTACACCTTC
cdr3_aa: CAIRGDSSNYGYTF

d_call: TRBD1
j_call: TRBJ2-4
v_call: TRBV15
clone_size: .
cdr3_nt: TGTGCCACCAGCAGAGAATCAGGGGGCCGGGGAAACATTCAGTACTTC
cdr3_aa: CATSRESGGRGNIQYF

d_call: TRBD2
j_call: TRBJ2-7
v_call: TRBV30
clone_size: .
cdr3_nt: TGTGCCTGGAGTGTACCTCTTAGCGGGAGACTTTACGAGCAGTACTTC
cdr3_aa: CAWSVPLSGRLYEQYF

d_call: .
j_call: TRBJ2-2
v_call: TRBV18
clone_size: .
cdr3_nt: TGTGCCAGCTCACCGGGGCGTCCACCGAACACCGGGGAGCTGTTTTTT
cdr3_aa: CASSPGRPPNTGELFF

d_call: TRBD1
j_call: TRBJ1-1
v_call: TRBV7-2
clone_size: .
cdr3_nt: TGTGCCAGCAGCCCCACAGGGGGATTCATGAACACTGAAGCTTTCTTT
cdr3_aa: CASSPTGGFMNTEAFF

d_call: TRBD1
j_call: TRBJ1-6
v_call: TRBV19
clone_size: few
cdr3_nt: TGTGCCAGTAGTACAGGACAGGGGATTAATTCACCCCTCCACTTT
cdr3_aa: CASSTGQGINSPLHF

d_call: .
j_call: TRBJ2-7
v_call: TRBV19
clone_size: .
cdr3_nt: TGTGCCAGTAGTCCGACGTTGTTTTGGGCGCAGTACTTC
cdr3_aa: CASSPTLFWAQYF

d_call: .
j_call: TRBJ2-7
v_call: TRBV14
clone_size: once
cdr3_nt: TGTGCCAGCAGTCCTCGGTATTACGAGCAGTACTTC
cdr3_aa: CASSPRYYEQYF

d_call: .
j_call: TRBJ1-3
v_call: TRBV3-1/TRBV3-2
clone_size: few
cdr3_nt: TGTGCCAGCAGCCAAGACTCGGGAGGGAACACCATATATTTT
cdr3_aa: CASSQDSGGNTIYF